These T cell receptor beta chains were read from a single sample in a study of shared clonotypes between healthy human individuals. Measured with immunoSEQ multiplex PCR; TCRdb has only the in-frame clones, and not every one. The table has 1.4 million or so clones, around 98.5% seen once. The sample taken for sequencing was naive CD4+ T cells sorted from blood. Receptors originate from a man aged 30-40 years in good health. The CDR3 runs from the conserved cysteine through the conserved F or W. A D gene is named only where the DNA matches it firmly.

len: 14; v_gene: TRBV7-7; d_gene: NA; j_gene: TRBJ2-7; CDR3nt: TGTGCCAGCAGCTTTACCGGGACATATAGGGAGCAGTACTTC; CDR3aa: CASSFTGTYREQYF
len: 12; v_gene: TRBV2; d_gene: NA; j_gene: TRBJ1-1; CDR3nt: TGTGCCAGCAGTGAAGCTTCCAGGCAAGCTTTCTTT; CDR3aa: CASSEASRQAFF
len: 14; v_gene: TRBV7-2; d_gene: NA; j_gene: TRBJ1-1; CDR3nt: TGTGCCAGGGGGGATTGGCCCGTAAACACTGAAGCTTTCTTT; CDR3aa: CARGDWPVNTEAFF
len: 13; v_gene: TRBV5-1; d_gene: NA; j_gene: TRBJ1-2; CDR3nt: TGCGCCAGCAGCGCCGACAATAACTATGGCTACACCTTC; CDR3aa: CASSADNNYGYTF
len: 13; v_gene: TRBV7-7; d_gene: NA; j_gene: TRBJ2-1; CDR3nt: TGTGCCAGCAGCCCGACGACTAGTCATGAGCAGTTCTTC; CDR3aa: CASSPTTSHEQFF
len: 14; v_gene: TRBV9; d_gene: NA; j_gene: TRBJ2-5; CDR3nt: TGTGCCAGCAGCCTCCGGGGCGAACAAGAGACCCAGTACTTC; CDR3aa: CASSLRGEQETQYF
len: 15; v_gene: TRBV5-1; d_gene: NA; j_gene: TRBJ2-6; CDR3nt: TGCGCCAGCAGCTTTGGGAGCTCTGGGGCCAACGTCCTAACTTTC; CDR3aa: CASSFGSSGANVLTF
len: 15; v_gene: TRBV5-1; d_gene: TRBD1; j_gene: TRBJ1-4; CDR3nt: TGCGCCAGCAGCGACCGGGACAGGGGAAATGAAAAACTGTTTTTT; CDR3aa: CASSDRDRGNEKLFF
len: 13; v_gene: TRBV5-6; d_gene: NA; j_gene: TRBJ2-3; CDR3nt: TGTGCCAGCAGCTTGGTTGAAGCCGGTCAGGAGTATTTT; CDR3aa: CASSLVEAGQEYF
len: 17; v_gene: TRBV28; d_gene: NA; j_gene: TRBJ1-5; CDR3nt: TGTGCCAGCAGTTTACAGGCAGCTGATTATAGCAATCAGCCCCAGCATTTT; CDR3aa: CASSLQAADYSNQPQHF
len: 15; v_gene: TRBV7-6; d_gene: NA; j_gene: TRBJ1-5; CDR3nt: TGTGCCAGCAGCTTAGACACAGCTAAAAATCAGCCCCAGCATTTT; CDR3aa: CASSLDTAKNQPQHF
len: 15; v_gene: TRBV5-1; d_gene: NA; j_gene: TRBJ2-1; CDR3nt: TGCGCCAGCAGCTTGGTCGGGACGAGCAACAATGAGCAGTTCTTC; CDR3aa: CASSLVGTSNNEQFF
len: 14; v_gene: TRBV28; d_gene: NA; j_gene: TRBJ2-6; CDR3nt: TGTGCCAGTTACCACAGCTCTGGGGCCAACGTCCTGACTTTC; CDR3aa: CASYHSSGANVLTF
len: 16; v_gene: TRBV6-1; d_gene: NA; j_gene: TRBJ1-1; CDR3nt: TGTGCCAGCAGTGACAGGGGCCCCATCAAAAACACTGAAGCTTTCTTT; CDR3aa: CASSDRGPIKNTEAFF